The 18 T cell receptor beta chains below were found in one sample sequenced in a study of OX40 agonist ivuxolimab in advanced cancers. TCRdb's copy holds only in-frame clones and misses some; the assay was immunoSEQ multiplex PCR. The sample lists approximately 130,000 clones, roughly 91% seen once, with about 0.93% in the top ten. The sequences come from CD4+ or CD8+ T cells sorted from blood, collected in a trial of the OX40 agonist ivuxolimab. Receptors originate from an adult with an advanced solid tumor such as melanoma, head and neck, liver or kidney cancer.

The V gene is TRBV19, the J gene TRBJ2-2, with 8 bases lining up with TRBD2. V was pared by 6 bases and J by 4 bases, with 10 bases of the junction left unmatched. The germline gives CDR1 LNHDA, CDR2 SQIVND (reference sequence). This CDR3 spans 16 amino acids. CDR3 loop: CASRLIAGFPTGELFF. The CDR3 DNA follows: TGTGCCAGTAGACTCATAGCGGGATTTCCCACCGGGGAGCTGTTTTTT.

The chain recombines TRBV9 with TRBJ1-3, with D perhaps matching TRBD1 (5 bases). The V end was cut by 3 bases, the J end by 4 bases, with 14 bases between. Looked up from germline, CDR1 is SGDLS and CDR2 is YYNGEE. The CDR3 totals 15 residues. In DNA, the CDR3 is TGTGCCAGCAGCGCCGACGGGACGGTCGGAAACACCATATATTTT. Residues: CASSADGTVGNTIYF.

The V gene is TRBV6-5, the J gene TRBJ2-5; 7 bases align to TRBD1. Trimming at V came to 0 bases and at J to 5 bases, leaving 3 bases not matched to a gene. The length of the CDR3 is 14 residues. Looked up from germline, CDR1 is MNHEY and CDR2 is SVGAGI. CDR3 region: CASSYSRGHETQYF. The CDR3 bases are TGTGCCAGCAGTTACTCAAGGGGGCACGAGACCCAGTACTTC.

This chain links TRBV28 with TRBJ2-2; 9 bases map to TRBD1. The CDR3 spans 15 residues. V lost 5 bases to trimming and J lost 4 bases; unmatched junction nucleotides: 5. Looked up from germline, CDR1 is MDHEN and CDR2 is SYDVKM. The CDR3 sequence is CASSKQGASTGELFF. The CDR3 DNA reads TGTGCCAGCAGTAAACAGGGGGCAAGCACCGGGGAGCTGTTTTTT.

The chain couples TRBV28 to TRBJ1-2, with TRBD1 matching 7 bases. V dropped 8 bases and J dropped 6; count of bases not matched to a gene: 15. This CDR3 region has 15 residues. Germline V gene data show CDR1 as MDHEN and CDR2 as SYDVKM. The CDR3 reads CASGSGQTTPHGYTF. Here the CDR3 DNA reads TGTGCCAGCGGGTCGGGACAGACCACACCCCATGGCTACACCTTC.

This clone occurred a few times. The chain combines TRBV18 with TRBJ1-1; perhaps TRBD1 as D (5 bases). The CDR3 is 14 residues long. CDR1 is KGHSH, CDR2 LQKENI, per germline. Trimming left V 1 base short and J 4 bases short, with 10 bases between. For the CDR3, the DNA is TGTGCCAGCTCACCACAGGGGCTGGGCACTGAAGCTTTCTTT. Its protein product is CASSPQGLGTEAFF.

The CDR3: CASSQGQRGTQYF. Here the CDR3 DNA reads TGCGCCAGCAGCCAAGGACAGCGGGGTACGCAGTATTTT. The V gene is TRBV4-3, the J gene TRBJ2-3; 7 nucleotides align to TRBD2. CDR3 length equals 13 residues. V was clipped by 1 base and J by 8 bases; unmatched bases: 3. Germline V gene data show CDR1 as LGHNA and CDR2 as YSLEER.

This chain links TRBV6-1 with TRBJ2-5, with unresolved D. The CDR3 loop spans 14 amino acids. Germline CDR1 and CDR2: MNHNS and SASEGT. V was shortened by 7 bases and J by 4 bases, with 16 bases between the two germline ends. This chain's CDR3 is CASNRLFTGETQYF. The CDR3 DNA sequence: TGTGCCAGCAACCGTCTTTTTACGGGAGAGACCCAGTACTTC.

The chain employs TRBV5-1 and TRBJ1-1; 7 bases map to TRBD1. The CDR3 spans 15 residues. V shed 2 bases, J shed 0 bases, and the junction held 4 bases outside the gene matches. CDR1 and CDR2 (germline): SGHRS, YFSETQ. The CDR3: CASSFQGQLNTEAFF. Here the CDR3 DNA reads TGCGCCAGCAGCTTCCAGGGACAGTTGAACACTGAAGCTTTCTTT. Combining the CDR3 with reference TRBV5-1 and TRBJ1-1 gives the whole variable domain KAGVTQTPRYLIKTRGQQVTLSCSPISGHRSVSWYQQTPGQGLQFLFEYFSETQRNKGNFPGRFSGRQFSNSRSEMNVSTLELGDSALYLCASSFQGQLNTEAFFGQGTRLTVV.

This clone was detected only a few times. The gene calls are TRBV29-1 and TRBJ1-1; possible D gene TRBD1, 5 bases. V dropped 3 bases and J dropped 4 bases, with 12 bases sitting between them. Germline V CDR1 and CDR2: SQVTM, ANQGSEA. This CDR3 is 13 amino acids long. The CDR3 reads CSVDQGQTTEAFF. The CDR3 nucleotides read TGCAGCGTTGACCAGGGCCAGACCACTGAAGCTTTCTTT.

This sequence joins TRBV5-8 and TRBJ2-6; D ambiguous. The CDR3 loop spans 16 amino acids. Between the trimmed V and J ends, which lost 1 base and 0 bases, there was a span of 8 bases. Germline-derived CDR1 and CDR2 are SGHTS and YDEGEE. CDR3 amino acids: CASSLLDHSGANVLTF. In DNA form, the CDR3 reads TGTGCCAGCAGCTTGTTAGATCACTCTGGGGCCAACGTCCTGACTTTC.

CDR3 nucleotide sequence: TGCGCCAGCAGCTTGGGACCCCTAACTAGCGGGGGAGGGGAGACCCAGTACTTC. It translates to CASSLGPLTSGGGETQYF. V gene TRBV5-1 combines with J gene TRBJ2-5; the match to TRBD2 covers 11 bases. Germline CDR1 reads SGHRS; CDR2 reads YFSETQ. The CDR3 sequence is 18 residues long. V lost 0 bases, J lost 5 bases, and 12 bases stayed unmatched. The full variable domain, its missing parts supplied by reference TRBV5-1 and TRBJ2-5, is KAGVTQTPRYLIKTRGQQVTLSCSPISGHRSVSWYQQTPGQGLQFLFEYFSETQRNKGNFPGRFSGRQFSNSRSEMNVSTLELGDSALYLCASSLGPLTSGGGETQYFGPGTRLLVL.

The genes are TRBV5-4 and TRBJ1-1, with D tentatively TRBD1 (6 bases). This CDR3 has 14 residues. The ends were cut back, 0 bases at V and 5 bases at J, with 11 bases in the middle. From germline, CDR1 is SGHNT and CDR2 YYREEE (reference sequence). Here the CDR3 reads CASSLGGRVTEAFF. CDR3 DNA: TGTGCCAGCAGCTTGGGGGGGCGCGTGACTGAAGCTTTCTTT.

This chain connects TRBV6-5 to TRBJ1-2; maybe TRBD1 (6 bases). Germline assignment: CDR1 MNHEY and CDR2 SVGAGI. V gave up 4 bases and J gave up 5 bases, with 8 bases separating them. The CDR3 length is 12 residues. The CDR3 loop reads CASSSDSYGYTF. As DNA, the CDR3 is TGTGCCAGCAGTTCGGACAGTTATGGCTACACCTTC.

The chain carries TRBV5-1 and TRBJ2-7, with D maybe TRBD1 (6 bases). The germline V gene has CDR1 SGHRS and CDR2 YFSETQ. Trimming took 5 bases from V and 2 from J, leaving 8 bases between them. The CDR3 length is 12 residues. CDR3 sequence: CASRAGAYEQYF. Written as DNA, the CDR3 is TGCGCCAGCAGGGCAGGGGCCTACGAGCAGTACTTC.

This chain uses TRBV5-4 with TRBJ2-3, with D possibly being TRBD1 (5 bases). V was pared by 4 bases and J by 0 bases, with 15 bases between. The CDR3 sequence is 16 residues long. Germline V gives CDR1 SGHNT, CDR2 YYREEE (reference sequence). DNA for the CDR3: TGTGCCAGCAGCAACGCCCTGGGGCGGAGCACAGATACGCAGTATTTT. It yields the protein CASSNALGRSTDTQYF.

V and J are TRBV5-6 and TRBJ2-5; TRBD1 matches at 8 bases. This CDR3 has 14 residues. The V gene end was trimmed by 4 bases and the J gene end by 5 bases; junction bases not matched to a gene: 7. Per germline, CDR1 SGHDT and CDR2 YYEEEE. The CDR3 protein is CASSQTGVGETQYF. The DNA for the CDR3 is TGTGCCAGCAGCCAGACAGGGGTGGGGGAGACCCAGTACTTC.

There are a few counts of this clone. The chain combines TRBV6-5 with TRBJ2-7; D possibly corresponds to TRBD2 (6 bases). Germline V gene lookup returns CDR1 MNHEY and CDR2 SVGAGI. V was clipped by 2 bases and J by 2 bases, with 13 bases between them. This CDR3 has 15 residues. The CDR3 loop is CASSYLGGGTYEQYF. The CDR3 DNA is TGTGCCAGCAGTTACCTTGGAGGAGGGACCTACGAGCAGTACTTC.